The 22 T cell receptor beta chains presented below share a single source sample, sequenced in a study of graft-versus-host responses after intestinal transplantation. Graft specimens yielded both intraepithelial and lamina propria lymphocytes. TCRdb keeps only in-frame clones here, not all; method: immunoSEQ multiplex PCR. The data contain 12,000 to 15,000 clones, more than 65% of them singletons. The sequences come from ileum tissue, collected just under 28 days after intestinal transplant. Source of these receptors: a human patient who received an intestinal transplant, so some T cells may come from the graft donor.

The gene calls are TRBV28 and TRBJ1-2, with 8 bases aligning to TRBD1. The junction had 18 bases not matched to a gene; V was cut back by 4 bases and J by 2 bases. Germline assignment: CDR1 MDHEN and CDR2 SYDVKM. This CDR3 is built from 19 residues. CDR3 DNA: TGTGCCAGCAGTTCCCCCAGGAGCCCGGACAGGGCCCAGAACTATGGCTACACCTTC. Translated, it gives CASSSPRSPDRAQNYGYTF.

This chain joins TRBV28 and TRBJ1-4; TRBD1 might be the D (6 bases). Per germline, CDR1 MDHEN and CDR2 SYDVKM. This CDR3 contains 13 residues. The V end lost 1 base, the J end lost 7 bases, and 7 bases lay between the germline ends. CDR3 sequence (DNA): TGTGCCAGCAGTTTATCAGGGGCTGAAAAACTGTTTTTT. Its translation is CASSLSGAEKLFF.

This chain links TRBV5-4 with TRBJ1-3, with a possible D match to TRBD1 (6 bases). CDR3 length: 15 amino acids. Germline values: CDR1 SGHNT, CDR2 YYREEE (reference sequence). The ends were cut back, 4 bases at V and 4 bases at J, with 15 bases in the middle. CDR3 DNA sequence: TGTGCCAGCAGCGGGGAACTAGGGGGAGGAAACACCATATATTTT. Protein: CASSGELGGGNTIYF. The full variable domain, with the rest looked up from reference TRBV5-4 and TRBJ1-3, is ETGVTQSPTHLIKTRGQQVTLRCSSQSGHNTVSWYQQALGQGPQFIFQYYREEENGRGNFPPRFSGLQFPNYSSELNVNALELDDSALYLCASSGELGGGNTIYFGEGSWLTVV.

This clone was counted only a few times. The V call is TRBV6-4, the J call TRBJ2-5; D not resolved. The length of the CDR3 is 15 residues. Germline CDR1 MRHNA, CDR2 SNTAGT. Between the trimmed V and J ends, which lost 7 bases and 2 bases, there was a span of 17 bases. The chain's CDR3 is CASKRWNSQQETQYF. CDR3 sequence (DNA): TGTGCCAGCAAAAGATGGAACAGTCAACAAGAGACCCAGTACTTC.

CDR3 region: CASTQQGLAEAFF. CDR3 nucleotide sequence: TGTGCCAGCACCCAACAGGGTCTTGCTGAAGCTTTCTTT. This chain uses TRBV28 with TRBJ1-1, with D tentatively TRBD1 (6 bases). Germline lookup yields CDR1 MDHEN and CDR2 SYDVKM. This CDR3 has 13 amino acids. V was pared by 7 bases and J by 6 bases, with 15 bases between.

The rearrangement uses TRBV6-1 and TRBJ1-5, with D perhaps TRBD1 (5 bases). V dropped 8 bases and J dropped 1 base, with 12 bases sitting between them. CDR3 length equals 14 residues. Germline CDR1 and CDR2: MNHNS and SASEGT. The CDR3 loop reads CASRLTESNQPQHF. In DNA form, the CDR3 reads TGTGCCAGCCGGCTGACAGAAAGCAATCAGCCCCAGCATTTT.

V and J are TRBV5-1 and TRBJ1-4, with TRBD1 matching over 12 bases. Trimming took 7 bases from V and 7 from J; bases not matched to a gene: 14. CDR1 and CDR2 from the germline V gene are SGHRS and YFSETQ. The CDR3 totals 17 residues. CDR3 sequence: CASGPGTGGGVAEKLFF. The DNA for the CDR3 is TGCGCCAGCGGACCCGGGACAGGGGGCGGAGTGGCTGAAAAACTGTTTTTT.

This clone was counted a few times. The chain combines TRBV6-1 with TRBJ2-5, with D perhaps TRBD1 (5 bases). There are 13 residues in the CDR3. V was clipped by 3 bases and J by 0 bases, with 5 bases between them. The germline CDR1 and CDR2 sequences are MNHNS and SASEGT. CDR3 sequence (DNA): TGTGCCAGCAGTGAGGACAACCAAGAGACCCAGTACTTC. Translating it yields CASSEDNQETQYF.

This rearrangement joins TRBV11-3 to TRBJ2-1; 7 bases line up with TRBD2. J was trimmed by 8 bases and V by 4 bases; bases with no gene match: 2. The germline V gene encodes CDR1 SGHNT and CDR2 YENEEA. The CDR3 consists of 12 residues. The CDR3 DNA follows: TGTGCCAGCAGCTCGGGGGGTTATGAGCAGTTCTTC. Amino acids: CASSSGGYEQFF.

The rearrangement links TRBV6-5 to TRBJ1-4; D gene unclear. CDR1 and CDR2 from the germline V gene are MNHEY and SVGAGI. CDR3 length: 14 residues. Trimming took 2 bases from V and 8 from J, leaving 12 bases between them. The CDR3 spells CASSYSRRGEKLFF. CDR3 sequence (DNA): TGTGCCAGCAGTTACAGCAGGCGTGGGGAAAAACTGTTTTTT.

J is TRBJ1-5 and V is TRBV27; 7 nucleotides match TRBD1. The CDR3 consists of 15 residues. Looked up from germline, CDR1 is MNHEY and CDR2 is SMNVEV (reference sequence). J lost 1 base, V lost 4 bases, and 4 bases had no gene match. CDR3 sequence reads: CASSSEGASNQPQHF. CDR3 sequence (DNA): TGTGCCAGCAGTTCGGAGGGGGCGAGCAATCAGCCCCAGCATTTT.

Written as DNA, the CDR3 is TGTGCCAGCAGCCCCCCCCGGGGGGACGAGCAGTACGTC. Its protein is CASSPPRGDEQYV. The J gene is TRBJ2-7, the V gene TRBV4-2; 7 bases are shared with TRBD2. Trimming took 4 bases from V and 5 from J; bases not matched to a gene: 5. The length of the CDR3 is 13 residues. The germline V gene has CDR1 LGHNA and CDR2 YNFKEQ.

This chain uses TRBV7-8 with TRBJ1-4, with 7 bases that match TRBD1. Unmatched junction bases numbered 28, after V lost 5 bases and J lost 10 bases. The CDR3 is made up of 20 amino acids. In germline, CDR1 is SGHVS, CDR2 FQNEAQ. The CDR3 DNA follows: TGTGCCAGCAGCCGATCCGTCGGGGACAGCCTTATGCCCCCCTATGGAAAACTGTTTTTT. Translation gives CASSRSVGDSLMPPYGKLFF.

This sequence joins TRBV5-6 and TRBJ2-1; 10 nucleotides agree with TRBD2. The V segment lost 4 bases and the J segment 3 bases; nucleotides outside the gene matches: 10. CDR1 is SGHDT and CDR2 is YYEEEE in the germline V gene. The CDR3 totals 17 residues. The CDR3, as DNA: TGTGCCAGCAGCCCCTGGACTAGCGGAGACTTCTACAATGAGCAGTTCTTC. It encodes CASSPWTSGDFYNEQFF. The variable domain in full, completed from reference TRBV5-6 and TRBJ2-1, reads DAGVTQSPTHLIKTRGQQVTLRCSPKSGHDTVSWYQQALGQGPQFIFQYYEEEERQRGNFPDRFSGHQFPNYSSELNVNALLLGDSALYLCASSPWTSGDFYNEQFFGPGTRLTVL.

The chain uses TRBV7-2 and TRBJ2-3, with 10 bases fitting TRBD2. Trimming removed 6 bases from V and 4 bases from J; junction bases left unmatched: 4. Germline V gives CDR1 SGHTA, CDR2 FQGNSA. This CDR3 has 14 amino acids. The CDR3 sequence: CASRKRGGPDTQYF. The CDR3 DNA reads as TGTGCCAGCAGGAAGCGGGGGGGCCCAGATACGCAGTATTTT.

This clone was seen once. The chain uses TRBV6-1 and TRBJ2-2; no reliable D call. V was clipped by 8 bases and J by 2 bases, with 6 bases between them. The CDR3 totals 12 residues. Germline values: CDR1 MNHNS, CDR2 SASEGT. CDR3 sequence (DNA): TGTGCCAGCGGTGTAAACACCGGGGAGCTGTTTTTT. It encodes CASGVNTGELFF.

J is TRBJ1-4 and V is TRBV14, with D hard to call. This CDR3 has 12 amino acids. Trimming took off 1 base at V and 10 bases at J, with 7 bases between the two ends. CDR1 SGHDN and CDR2 FVKESK come from the germline V gene. The CDR3 sequence is CASSQATGKLFF. The CDR3, as DNA: TGTGCCAGCAGCCAAGCAACGGGAAAACTGTTTTTT. Filled out from reference TRBV14 and TRBJ1-4, the complete variable domain reads EAGVTQFPSHSVIEKGQTVTLRCDPISGHDNLYWYRRVMGKEIKFLLHFVKESKQDESGMPNNRFLAERTGGTYSTLKVQPAELEDSGVYFCASSQATGKLFFGSGTQLSVL.

The chain couples TRBV2 to TRBJ1-2, with D maybe TRBD1 (6 bases). V lost 7 bases and J 7 bases, leaving 22 bases between the germline ends. The CDR3 is 15 amino acids. CDR1 and CDR2 (germline): SNHLY, FYNNEI. The CDR3 DNA sequence: TGTGCCAGCATCGGACCCCGAACCAGGGGCGGTGGCTACACCTTC. Translating gives CASIGPRTRGGGYTF. Filled out from reference TRBV2 and TRBJ1-2, the complete variable domain reads EPEVTQTPSHQVTQMGQEVILRCVPISNHLYFYWYRQILGQKVEFLVSFYNNEISEKSEIFDDQFSVERPDGSNFTLKIRSTKLEDSAMYFCASIGPRTRGGGYTFGSGTRLTVV.

This chain connects TRBV9 to TRBJ2-3; D gene unclear. This CDR3 has 13 residues. With 7 bases removed from V and 2 bases from J, the gap between germline ends came to 11 bases. CDR1 SGDLS and CDR2 YYNGEE come from the germline V gene. CDR3 residues: CASRSSDTDTQYF. In DNA form, the CDR3 reads TGTGCCAGCCGTAGCAGCGACACAGATACGCAGTATTTT.

This clone showed up just once. The chain uses TRBV19 and TRBJ1-5; tentatively, D is TRBD1 (6 bases). Germline V gene sequence: CDR1 LNHDA, CDR2 SQIVND (reference sequence). V was clipped by 1 base and J by 4 bases, with 11 bases between them. CDR3 length equals 15 residues. The CDR3 DNA is TGTGCCAGTAGTATAGTTTGGACAGATAATCAGCCCCAGCATTTT. This sequence encodes CASSIVWTDNQPQHF.

The genes are TRBV7-8 and TRBJ1-5, with TRBD1 as a possible D gene (5 bases). The CDR3 covers 17 residues. Trimming removed 0 bases at V and 3 bases at J, with 15 bases between. CDR1 SGHVS and CDR2 FQNEAQ come from the germline V gene. CDR3 sequence reads: CASSLALRGQTNQPQHF. The CDR3, as DNA: TGTGCCAGCAGCTTAGCGTTGAGAGGACAAACCAATCAGCCCCAGCATTTT.

This clone showed up just a few times. The J gene is TRBJ2-7, the V gene TRBV6-1; D ambiguous. The germline V and J ends were trimmed by 4 bases and 2 bases, with 12 bases remaining between them. Germline V lookup: CDR1 MNHNS, CDR2 SASEGT. The CDR3 is 14 residues long. In nucleotides, the CDR3 is TGTGCCAGCAGTGGAAGGAGACTGGCCTACGAGCAGTACGTC. Its protein is CASSGRRLAYEQYV.